The 5 T cell receptor beta chains below all came from one sample that was sequenced in a study of T cells in Graves' hyperthyroidism and ophthalmopathy. Authors of the study amplified TCR beta CDR3 regions from RNA transcripts. First-round RT-PCR targeting the TCR CDR3 was performed with the HTBI primer set. TCRdb re-derived calls from the multiplex PCR reads in MiXCR, one entry per CDR3 protein. The table shows more than 500,000 distinct CDR3 sequences, with around 16% occurring only once. Sequenced input: blood. The receptors were sampled from a woman in her 30s with Graves' hyperthyroidism.

Of note for this clonotype: This may come from a read error, since a much larger clone is one base off. The chain employs TRBV28 and TRBJ2-3; TRBD2 aligns across 16 bases. The CDR3 covers 17 residues. The V gene's germline CDR1 is MDHEN and CDR2 SYDVKM. CDR3 sequence: CARSPGLAGGLTDTQYF. CDR3 DNA sequence: TGTGCCCGCAGTCCGGGACTAGCGGGAGGGTTGACAGATACGCAGTATTTT.

Points on this clonotype: Relative to the germline gene, one junction end is altered; a read error may explain this. The chain recombines TRBV16 with TRBJ2-7; TRBD2 matches 7 bases. Looked up from germline, CDR1 is KGHSY and CDR2 is FQNENV. The CDR3 is made up of 14 amino acids. In nucleotides, the CDR3 is TGTGCCAGCAGCCAATCGGGAGGGGTCAACGAGCGGTACTTC. Protein sequence: CASSQSGGVNERYF.

On this clonotype: This may stem from a read error, because a much larger clone lies one nucleotide away. This chain links TRBV2 with TRBJ2-1; possibly TRBD2 for D (5 bases). Trimming shortened V by 10 bases and J by 6 bases, and 22 bases separated the two germline ends. The CDR3 is 15 amino acids. The germline CDR1 and CDR2 sequences are SNHLY and FYNNEI. CDR3 sequence (DNA): TGTGCCACCAGCATGATAGGGAGTGGACGCAATGAGCAGTTCTTC. Residues: CATSMIGSGRNEQFF.

This clonotype was seen at least ten times. J is TRBJ2-7 and V is TRBV20-1; D uncertain. CDR1 DFQATT and CDR2 SNEGSKA come from the germline V gene (reference sequence). The CDR3 length is 15 residues. Trimming took off 3 bases at V and 0 bases at J, with 15 bases between the two ends. As DNA, the CDR3 is TGCAGTGCTAGCGGAACCTCAGGTAGCTCCTACGAGCAGTACTTC. Amino acid sequence: CSASGTSGSSYEQYF.

The chain links TRBV7-2 to TRBJ2-7, with a weak D call TRBD2 (6 bases). CDR3 length: 12 residues. Germline CDR1 is SGHTA and CDR2 is FQGNSA. V was cut by 7 bases and J by 2 bases, with 9 bases left in between. CDR3 nucleotides: TGTGCCAGCATCCGGAGGGCCTACGAGCAGTACTTC. Residues: CASIRRAYEQYF.